This T cell receptor beta chain was found in a study of blood T cells in healthy people across ages. The authors ran a second PCR of roughly 6 to 12 cycles using a sample-barcoded 5' primer and a J-beta primer mix. TCRdb reanalysed the 5' RACE reads using MiXCR and keeps one entry per CDR3 protein. Of 1.8 million or so distinct CDR3 sequences listed, around 42% were seen once; the top ten hold 20% to 25%. V was clipped by 5 bases and J by 4 bases, with 17 bases between them. CDR1 and CDR2 from the germline V gene are LNHNV and YYDKDF (reference sequence). The CDR3 spans 15 residues. Sequencing was performed on blood. This chain joins TRBV15 and TRBJ2-5; D gene unclear. The source is a human donor in good health. The CDR3 loop reads CATSRRDPRRETQYF. The DNA of the CDR3 is TGTGCCACCAGCCGAAGAGATCCCAGGCGAGAGACCCAGTACTTC.